Below, one T cell receptor (beta chain) is given with its context. This entry belongs to a study of blood T cell repertoires in COVID-19. TCRdb keeps only in-frame clones here, not all; method: immunoSEQ multiplex PCR. The sample includes about 210,000 clones, around 92% of them seen just once. The germline CDR1 and CDR2 sequences are MDHEN and SYDVKM. Deletions cut 2 bases from V and 4 bases from J, with 8 bases between. This CDR3 is built from 13 residues. The rearrangement uses TRBV28 and TRBJ2-5; no firm D call. Material for sequencing was PBMCs or T cells enriched from blood (not recorded which). The sequence derives from a woman aged 18-30 years who had recovered from COVID-19. Here the CDR3 reads CASSLGRTETQYF. The CDR3 coding sequence is TGTGCCAGCAGTTTAGGCAGAACAGAGACCCAGTACTTC. The full variable domain, with the rest looked up from reference TRBV28 and TRBJ2-5, is DVKVTQSSRYLVKRTGEKVFLECVQDMDHENMFWYRQDPGLGLRLIYFSYDVKMKEKGDIPEGYSVSREKKERFSLILESASTNQTSMYLCASSLGRTETQYFGPGTRLLVL.